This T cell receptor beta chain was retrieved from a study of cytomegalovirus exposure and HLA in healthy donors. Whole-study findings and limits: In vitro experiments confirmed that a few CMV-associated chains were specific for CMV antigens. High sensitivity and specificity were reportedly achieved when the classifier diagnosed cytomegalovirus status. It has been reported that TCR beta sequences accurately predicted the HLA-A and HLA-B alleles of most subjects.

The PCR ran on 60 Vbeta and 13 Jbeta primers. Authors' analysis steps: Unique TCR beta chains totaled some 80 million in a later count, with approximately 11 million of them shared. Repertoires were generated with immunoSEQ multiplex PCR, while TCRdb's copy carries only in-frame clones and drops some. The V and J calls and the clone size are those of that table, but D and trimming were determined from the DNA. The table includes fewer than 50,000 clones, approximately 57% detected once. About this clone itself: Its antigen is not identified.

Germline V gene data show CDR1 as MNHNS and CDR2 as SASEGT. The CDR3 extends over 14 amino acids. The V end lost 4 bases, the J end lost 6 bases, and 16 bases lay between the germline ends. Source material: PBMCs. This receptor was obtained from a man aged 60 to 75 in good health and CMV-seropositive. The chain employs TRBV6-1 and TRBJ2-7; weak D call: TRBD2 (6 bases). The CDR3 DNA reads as TGTGCCAGCAGTGTTGGGACTGCCCTTTCCGAGCAGTACTTC. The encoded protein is CASSVGTALSEQYF.